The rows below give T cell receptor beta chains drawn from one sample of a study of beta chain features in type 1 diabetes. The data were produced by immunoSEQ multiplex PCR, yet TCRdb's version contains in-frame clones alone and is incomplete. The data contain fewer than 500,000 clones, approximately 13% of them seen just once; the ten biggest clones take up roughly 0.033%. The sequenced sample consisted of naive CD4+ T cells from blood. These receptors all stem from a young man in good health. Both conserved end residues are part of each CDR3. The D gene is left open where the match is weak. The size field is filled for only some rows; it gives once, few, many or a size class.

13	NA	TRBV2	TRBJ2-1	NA	CASLLGPGYEQFF	TGTGCCAGCTTGCTGGGGCCGGGCTATGAGCAGTTCTTC
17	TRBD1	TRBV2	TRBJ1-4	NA	CASSELLFYRGGEKLFF	TGTGCCAGCAGTGAACTTCTTTTCTACAGGGGAGGTGAAAAACTGTTTTTT
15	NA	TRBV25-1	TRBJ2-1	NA	CASSEERTRANEQFF	TGTGCCAGCAGTGAGGAGCGGACCAGGGCCAATGAGCAGTTCTTC
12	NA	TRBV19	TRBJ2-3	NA	CASSPSTDTQYF	TGTGCCAGTAGTCCGAGCACAGATACGCAGTATTTT
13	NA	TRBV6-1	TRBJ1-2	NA	CASSEGGTEKDTF	TGTGCCAGCAGTGAAGGGGGGACCGAGAAAGACACCTTC
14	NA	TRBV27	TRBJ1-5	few	CASSPGGSPGPQHF	TGTGCCAGCAGTCCCGGGGGGTCCCCAGGGCCCCAGCATTTT
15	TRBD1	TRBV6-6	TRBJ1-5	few	CASSYVTGTNQPQHF	TGTGCCAGCAGTTACGTGACAGGGACTAATCAGCCCCAGCATTTT
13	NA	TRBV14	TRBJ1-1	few	CASSQELGTEAFF	TGTGCCAGCAGCCAGGAGTTGGGTACTGAAGCTTTCTTT
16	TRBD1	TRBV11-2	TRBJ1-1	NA	CASSLSGGVRNTEAFF	TGTGCCAGCAGCTTATCAGGGGGCGTCCGGAACACTGAAGCTTTCTTT
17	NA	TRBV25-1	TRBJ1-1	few	CASSLGGGRHLNTEAFF	TGTGCCAGCAGCCTAGGCGGCGGGAGGCACCTGAACACTGAAGCTTTCTTT
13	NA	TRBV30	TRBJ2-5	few	CAWSVRGIETQYF	TGTGCCTGGAGTGTACGCGGGATTGAGACCCAGTACTTC
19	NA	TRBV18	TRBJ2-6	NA	CASSPRPLEVSSGANVLTF	TGTGCCAGCTCACCACGGCCCCTGGAGGTCAGCTCTGGGGCCAACGTCCTGACTTTC
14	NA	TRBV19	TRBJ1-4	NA	CASTLVATNEKLFF	TGTGCCAGTACCCTTGTTGCAACTAATGAAAAACTGTTTTTT
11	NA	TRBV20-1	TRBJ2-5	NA	CSARATETQYF	TGCAGTGCTAGAGCGACCGAGACCCAGTACTTC
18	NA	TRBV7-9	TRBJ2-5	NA	CASSLRNVAFRIQETQYF	TGTGCCAGCAGCTTAAGAAACGTTGCGTTTCGGATCCAAGAGACCCAGTACTTC
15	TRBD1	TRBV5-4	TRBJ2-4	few	CASSWGQGDKNIQYF	TGTGCCAGCAGCTGGGGACAGGGGGACAAAAACATTCAGTACTTC